Shown below are 11 T cell receptor beta chains from a single sample sequenced in a study of T cells after yellow fever vaccination. TCRdb independently ran MiXCR on the 5' RACE reads; one entry per CDR3 protein. Altogether 150,000 to 200,000 distinct CDR3 sequences are present, about 10% being singletons, with the ten largest covering roughly a third. The sequenced sample was CD8+ T cells sorted from PBMCs, obtained 15 days after the yellow fever booster vaccination. Receptor source: a man younger than 35 who received the YFV17D yellow fever vaccine.

Comments on this clonotype: The junction departs from germline at one end; a sequencing error may be responsible. V and J are TRBV11-2 and TRBJ2-7, with a possible D match to TRBD2 (5 bases). Germline loops: CDR1 SGHAT, CDR2 FQNNGV. The CDR3 runs to 13 residues. The CDR3 coding sequence is TGTGCCAGCAGCGCCATGGGCCTGGGGAGTTCCATCTTC. It specifies CASSAMGLGSSIF.

This clonotype appeared a few times. DNA for the CDR3: TGTGCCAGCAGCTTAGAGGGGGTATTCCAGCAGTACTTC. Translated, it gives CASSLEGVFQQYF. The chain couples TRBV7-6 to TRBJ2-7; possibly TRBD1 for D (6 bases). V shed 1 base and J shed 8 bases, with 12 bases lying between them. CDR1 is SGHVS and CDR2 is FNYEAQ in the germline V gene. The CDR3 length is 13 residues.

This clonotype was found many times. The V and J genes are TRBV6-2 or TRBV6-3 and TRBJ2-1; 12 bases are shared with TRBD2. V lost 0 bases to trimming and J lost 4 bases; unmatched junction nucleotides: 4. The CDR3 covers 17 residues. CDR1 and CDR2 from the germline V gene are MNHEY and SVGEGT. This CDR3 reads CASSYSGLAGGYNEQFF. CDR3 nucleotide sequence: TGTGCCAGCAGTTACTCTGGGCTAGCGGGGGGGTACAATGAGCAGTTCTTC.

This clonotype showed up many times. The gene calls are TRBV12-3 or TRBV12-4 and TRBJ2-7; D unclear. CDR3 length: 13 residues. V lost 0 bases, J lost 2 bases, and 5 bases lay in between. The CDR3 here is CASSLAVAYEQYF. The CDR3 DNA reads as TGTGCCAGCAGTTTAGCGGTGGCCTACGAGCAGTACTTC.

This clonotype was observed at least ten times. This chain uses TRBV13 with TRBJ2-3; weak D call: TRBD2 (6 bases). V was shortened by 5 bases and J by 0 bases, with 15 bases between the two germline ends. CDR3 length: 16 amino acids. Germline CDR1 PRHDT, CDR2 FYEKMQ (reference sequence). In nucleotides, the CDR3 is TGTGCCAGCAGCACCCAGACTAGGGACAGCACAGATACGCAGTATTTT. Protein product: CASSTQTRDSTDTQYF.

This clonotype was seen a handful of times. The chain has TRBV29-1 and TRBJ2-7; 9 positions match TRBD1. Per the germline V gene, CDR1 is SQVTM and CDR2 is ANQGSEA. Trimming took 6 bases from V and 5 from J; bases not matched to a gene: 5. The CDR3 contains 12 residues. The CDR3 reads CSVEDRGDEQYF. The CDR3 region has the DNA TGCAGCGTGGAGGACAGGGGCGACGAGCAGTACTTC.

The V gene is TRBV7-9, the J gene TRBJ1-4, with unresolved D. V gave up 2 bases and J gave up 5 bases, with 9 bases separating them. Looked up from germline, CDR1 is SEHNR and CDR2 is FQNEAQ (reference sequence). CDR3 length: 14 amino acids. Here the CDR3 reads CASSLSGTNEKLFF. In DNA form, the CDR3 reads TGTGCCAGCAGCTTAAGCGGCACCAATGAAAAACTGTTTTTT.

This clonotype showed up many times. This chain uses TRBV7-9 with TRBJ2-7; D is tentatively TRBD1 or TRBD2 (6 bases each). The CDR3 extends over 14 amino acids. The V end was cut by 5 bases, the J end by 3 bases, with 14 bases between. Germline V gives CDR1 SEHNR, CDR2 FQNEAQ (reference sequence). CDR3 protein: CASSQGTFNYEQYV. DNA for the CDR3: TGTGCCAGCAGCCAGGGGACTTTTAACTACGAGCAGTACGTC.

The V gene is TRBV7-2, the J gene TRBJ2-1, with 9 bases identical to TRBD2. The CDR3 is 15 amino acids. Germline CDR1 reads SGHTA; CDR2 reads FQGNSA. The junction had 7 bases not matched to a gene; V was cut back by 6 bases and J by 4 bases. CDR3 in amino acids: CASRRGGGAYNEQFF. CDR3 sequence (DNA): TGTGCCAGCAGAAGAGGCGGGGGGGCGTACAATGAGCAGTTCTTC. The entire variable domain, with the rest obtained from reference TRBV7-2 and TRBJ2-1, is as follows: GAGVSQSPSNKVTEKGKDVELRCDPISGHTALYWYRQSLGQGLEFLIYFQGNSAPDKSGLPSDRFSAERTGGSVSTLTIQRTQQEDSAVYLCASRRGGGAYNEQFFGPGTRLTVL.

This clonotype came up many times. The rearrangement links TRBV7-8 to TRBJ2-3, with 9 bases aligning to TRBD2. The CDR3 consists of 13 residues. The germline V gene encodes CDR1 SGHVS and CDR2 FQNEAQ. The V segment lost 10 bases and the J segment 7 bases; nucleotides outside the gene matches: 9. As DNA, the CDR3 is TGTGCCATCGGGACTAGCAACGGTTATACGCAGTATTTT. Its protein is CAIGTSNGYTQYF.

This chain uses TRBV12-3 or TRBV12-4 with TRBJ1-6; 8 bases are shared with TRBD1. The CDR3 is 14 residues long. The ends lost 6 bases at V and 10 bases at J; junction bases unmatched: 8. This CDR3 is CASSGQGGNSPLHF. The CDR3 nucleotides are TGTGCCAGCAGCGGACAGGGAGGGAACTCACCCCTCCACTTT.